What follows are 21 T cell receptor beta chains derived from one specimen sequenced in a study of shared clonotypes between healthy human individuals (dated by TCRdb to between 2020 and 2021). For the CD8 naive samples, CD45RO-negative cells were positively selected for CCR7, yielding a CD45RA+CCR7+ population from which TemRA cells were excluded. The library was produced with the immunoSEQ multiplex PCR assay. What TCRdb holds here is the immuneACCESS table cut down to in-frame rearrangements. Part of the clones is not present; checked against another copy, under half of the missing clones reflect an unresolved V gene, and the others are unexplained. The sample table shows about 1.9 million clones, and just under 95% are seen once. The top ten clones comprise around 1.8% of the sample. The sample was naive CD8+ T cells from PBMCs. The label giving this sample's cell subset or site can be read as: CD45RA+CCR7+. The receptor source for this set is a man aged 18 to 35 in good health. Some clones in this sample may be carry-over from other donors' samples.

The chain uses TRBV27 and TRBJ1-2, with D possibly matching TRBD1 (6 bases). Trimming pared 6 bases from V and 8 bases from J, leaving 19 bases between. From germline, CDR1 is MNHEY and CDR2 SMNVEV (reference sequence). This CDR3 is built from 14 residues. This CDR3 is CASRKGGGAKGYTF. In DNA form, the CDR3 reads TGTGCCAGCAGGAAGGGGGGGGGTGCTAAAGGCTACACCTTC.

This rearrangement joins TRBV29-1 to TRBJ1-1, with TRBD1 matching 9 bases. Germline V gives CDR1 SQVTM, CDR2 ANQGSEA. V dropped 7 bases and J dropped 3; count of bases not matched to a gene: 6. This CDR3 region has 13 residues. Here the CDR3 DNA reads TGCAGCGCTACAACAGGGGGCTACACTGAAGCTTTCTTT. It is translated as CSATTGGYTEAFF.

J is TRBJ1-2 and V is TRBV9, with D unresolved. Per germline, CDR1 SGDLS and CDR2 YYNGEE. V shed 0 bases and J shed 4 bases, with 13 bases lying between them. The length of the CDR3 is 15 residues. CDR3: CASSVGVAGSYGYTF. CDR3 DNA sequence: TGTGCCAGCAGCGTAGGAGTCGCTGGGAGCTATGGCTACACCTTC.

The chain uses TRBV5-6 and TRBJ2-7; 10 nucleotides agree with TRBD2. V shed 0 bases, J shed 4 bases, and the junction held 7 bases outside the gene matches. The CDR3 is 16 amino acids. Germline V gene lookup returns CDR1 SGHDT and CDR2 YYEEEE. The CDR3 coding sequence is TGTGCCAGCAGCTTGGGGGTGGGGACTAGCGATTACGAGCAGTACTTC. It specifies CASSLGVGTSDYEQYF.

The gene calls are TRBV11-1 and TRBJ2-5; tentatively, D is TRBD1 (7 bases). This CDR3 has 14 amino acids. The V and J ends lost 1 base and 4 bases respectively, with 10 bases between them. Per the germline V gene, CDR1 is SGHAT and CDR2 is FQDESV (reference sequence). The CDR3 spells CASSLGRGRETQYF. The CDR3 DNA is TGTGCCAGCAGCTTAGGGAGGGGGCGAGAGACCCAGTACTTC. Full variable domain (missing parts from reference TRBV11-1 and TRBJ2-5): EAEVAQSPRYKITEKSQAVAFWCDPISGHATLYWYRQILGQGPELLVQFQDESVVDDSQLPKDRFSAERLKGVDSTLKIQPAELGDSAMYLCASSLGRGRETQYFGPGTRLLVL.

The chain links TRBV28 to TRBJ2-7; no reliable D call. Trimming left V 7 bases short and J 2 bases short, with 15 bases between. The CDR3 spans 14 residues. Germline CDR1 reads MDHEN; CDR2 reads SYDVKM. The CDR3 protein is CASTRGSNTYEQYF. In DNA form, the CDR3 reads TGTGCCAGCACCCGAGGTTCCAATACCTACGAGCAGTACTTC.

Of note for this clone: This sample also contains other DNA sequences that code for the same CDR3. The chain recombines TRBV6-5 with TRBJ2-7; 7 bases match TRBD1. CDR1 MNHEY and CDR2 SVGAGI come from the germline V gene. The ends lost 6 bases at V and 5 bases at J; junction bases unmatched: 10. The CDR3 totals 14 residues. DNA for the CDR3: TGTGCCAGCAGCCTAGACAGGGCCCCTGACGAGCAGTACTTC. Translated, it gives CASSLDRAPDEQYF.

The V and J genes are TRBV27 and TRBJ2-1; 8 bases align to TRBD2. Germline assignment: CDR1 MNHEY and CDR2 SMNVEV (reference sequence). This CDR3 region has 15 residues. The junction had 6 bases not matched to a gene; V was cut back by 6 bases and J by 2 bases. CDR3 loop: CASRLAGGTYNEQFF. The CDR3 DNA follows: TGTGCCAGCAGGCTAGCGGGTGGAACCTACAATGAGCAGTTCTTC.

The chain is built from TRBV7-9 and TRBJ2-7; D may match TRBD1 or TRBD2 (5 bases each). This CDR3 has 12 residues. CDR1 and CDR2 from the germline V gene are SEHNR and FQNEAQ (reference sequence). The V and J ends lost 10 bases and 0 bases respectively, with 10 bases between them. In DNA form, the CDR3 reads TGTGCCACTCGGGGCAGCTCCTACGAGCAGTACTTC. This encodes CATRGSSYEQYF.

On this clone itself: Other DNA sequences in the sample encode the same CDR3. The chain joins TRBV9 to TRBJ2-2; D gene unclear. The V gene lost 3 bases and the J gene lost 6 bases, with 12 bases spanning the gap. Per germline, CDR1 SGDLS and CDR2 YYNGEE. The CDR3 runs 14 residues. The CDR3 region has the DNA TGTGCCAGCAGCGCCAGTGGGTCGGCCGGGGAGCTGTTTTTT. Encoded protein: CASSASGSAGELFF. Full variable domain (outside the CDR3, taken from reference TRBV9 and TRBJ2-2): DSGVTQTPKHLITATGQRVTLRCSPRSGDLSVYWYQQSLDQGLQFLIQYYNGEERAKGNILERFSAQQFPDLHSELNLSSLELGDSALYFCASSASGSAGELFFGEGSRLTVL.

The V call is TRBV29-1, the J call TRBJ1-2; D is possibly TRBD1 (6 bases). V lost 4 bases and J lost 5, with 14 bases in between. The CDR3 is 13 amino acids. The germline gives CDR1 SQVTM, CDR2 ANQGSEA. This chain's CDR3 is CSVATRGIYGYTF. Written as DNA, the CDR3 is TGCAGCGTTGCTACTAGGGGGATTTATGGCTACACCTTC.

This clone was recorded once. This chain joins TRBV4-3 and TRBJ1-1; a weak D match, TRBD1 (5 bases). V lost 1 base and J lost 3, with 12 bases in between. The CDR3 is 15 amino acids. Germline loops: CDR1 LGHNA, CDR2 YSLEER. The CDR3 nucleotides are TGCGCCAGCAGCCAAGGCCTGGGGGAGGACACTGAAGCTTTCTTT. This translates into CASSQGLGEDTEAFF.

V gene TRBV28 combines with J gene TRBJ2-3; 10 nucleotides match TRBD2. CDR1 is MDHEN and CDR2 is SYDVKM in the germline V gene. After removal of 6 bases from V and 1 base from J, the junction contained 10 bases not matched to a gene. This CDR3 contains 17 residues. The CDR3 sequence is CASSQRGGDLGTDTQYF. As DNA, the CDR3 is TGTGCCAGCAGCCAGCGGGGGGGCGATCTAGGCACAGATACGCAGTATTTT.

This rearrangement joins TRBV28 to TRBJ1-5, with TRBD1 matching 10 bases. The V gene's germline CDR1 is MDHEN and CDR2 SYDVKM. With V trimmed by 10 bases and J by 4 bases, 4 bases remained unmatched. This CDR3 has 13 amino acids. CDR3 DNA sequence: TGTGCCATTTTGGGACAGGGGAATCAGCCCCAGCATTTT. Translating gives CAILGQGNQPQHF.

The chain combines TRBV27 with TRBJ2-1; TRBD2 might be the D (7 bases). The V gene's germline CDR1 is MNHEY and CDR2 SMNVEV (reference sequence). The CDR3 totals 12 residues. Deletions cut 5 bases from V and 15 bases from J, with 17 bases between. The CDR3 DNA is TGTGCCAGCAGTACTAAGGGGGAGGGGATGTTCTTC. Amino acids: CASSTKGEGMFF.

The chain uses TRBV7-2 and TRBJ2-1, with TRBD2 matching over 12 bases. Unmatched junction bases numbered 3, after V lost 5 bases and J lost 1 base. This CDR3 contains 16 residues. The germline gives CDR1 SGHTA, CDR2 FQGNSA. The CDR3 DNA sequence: TGTGCCAGCAGCGCGACTAGCGGGAGATCCTACAATGAGCAGTTCTTC. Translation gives CASSATSGRSYNEQFF. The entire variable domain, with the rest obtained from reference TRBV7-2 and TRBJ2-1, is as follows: GAGVSQSPSNKVTEKGKDVELRCDPISGHTALYWYRQSLGQGLEFLIYFQGNSAPDKSGLPSDRFSAERTGGSVSTLTIQRTQQEDSAVYLCASSATSGRSYNEQFFGPGTRLTVL.

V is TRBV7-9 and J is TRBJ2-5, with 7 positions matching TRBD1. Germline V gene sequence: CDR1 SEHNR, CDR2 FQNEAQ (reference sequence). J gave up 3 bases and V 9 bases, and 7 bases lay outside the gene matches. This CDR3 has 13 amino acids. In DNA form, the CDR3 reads TGTGCCAGTGCTGGACAGGCGGAAGAGACCCAGTACTTC. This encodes CASAGQAEETQYF.

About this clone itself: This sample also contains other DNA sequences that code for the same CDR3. CDR3 DNA: TGTGCCAGCAGTTTGGCAGCCCCCTACGAGCAGTACTTC. Its protein is CASSLAAPYEQYF. The chain carries TRBV27 and TRBJ2-7; D call uncertain. V was cut by 3 bases and J by 2 bases, with 8 bases left in between. This CDR3 is 13 amino acids long. CDR1 and CDR2 (germline): MNHEY, SMNVEV (reference sequence).

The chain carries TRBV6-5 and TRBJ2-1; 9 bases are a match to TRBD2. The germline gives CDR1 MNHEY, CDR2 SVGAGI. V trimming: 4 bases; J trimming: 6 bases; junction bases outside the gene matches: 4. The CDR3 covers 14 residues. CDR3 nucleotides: TGTGCCAGCAGTTTGGGACTAGCTGGCAATGAGCAGTTCTTC. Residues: CASSLGLAGNEQFF.

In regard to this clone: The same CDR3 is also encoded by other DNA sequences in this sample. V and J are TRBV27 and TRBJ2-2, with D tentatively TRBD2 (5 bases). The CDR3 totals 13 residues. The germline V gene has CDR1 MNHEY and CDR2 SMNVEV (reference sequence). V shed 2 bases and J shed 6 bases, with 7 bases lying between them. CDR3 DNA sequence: TGTGCCAGCAGTTTACGGGGAGCCGGGGAGCTGTTTTTT. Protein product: CASSLRGAGELFF.

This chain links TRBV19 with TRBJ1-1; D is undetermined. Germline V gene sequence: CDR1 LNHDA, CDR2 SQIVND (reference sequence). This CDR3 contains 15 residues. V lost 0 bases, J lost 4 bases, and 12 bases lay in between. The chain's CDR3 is CASSIDRIGSTEAFF. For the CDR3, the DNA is TGTGCCAGTAGTATAGATCGAATAGGGTCCACTGAAGCTTTCTTT. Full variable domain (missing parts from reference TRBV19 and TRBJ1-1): DGGITQSPKYLFRKEGQNVTLSCEQNLNHDAMYWYRQDPGQGLRLIYYSQIVNDFQKGDIAEGYSVSREKKESFPLTVTSAQKNPTAFYLCASSIDRIGSTEAFFGQGTRLTVV.